Listed below are T cell receptor beta chains from one sample, sequenced in a study of Ad26.COV2.S vaccination and SARS-CoV-2 variants. Clones were sequenced by immunoSEQ multiplex PCR, and TCRdb holds only the in-frame ones, with some missing. The table records 300,000 to 400,000 clones, about nine tenths of them present only once. The sequenced sample was peripheral blood, obtained in a trial of Ad26.COV2.S vaccine versus placebo. The origin of the receptors is a person between 18 and 65 years old who received the Ad26.COV2.S COVID-19 vaccine or a placebo. Each CDR3 is given without its conserved first and last residue. The listing skips clone size in some rows; elsewhere it reads once, few, many or a size class.

j_call clone_size v_call cdr3_aa
TRBJ2-7 few TRBV2 ASSEQGGISYEQY
TRBJ1-5 . TRBV6-5 ASNPDSSNQPQH
TRBJ2-1 . TRBV7-8 ASRGLYNEQF
TRBJ2-3 . TRBV5-4 ASSLPKSGGDPSTDTQY
TRBJ2-5 . TRBV7-3 ASSLFVGEQETQY
TRBJ1-1 . TRBV24-1 ATSDFLSWGTEAF
TRBJ2-1 once TRBV7-2 ASSPRTGPGNEQF
TRBJ2-1 . TRBV25-1 ASRGQGGYNEQF
TRBJ1-6 . TRBV6-5 ASSRLGQGNSPLH
TRBJ1-5 . TRBV24-1 ATSEFRNQPQH
TRBJ2-1 . TRBV3-1/TRBV3-2 ASSQDRYNEQF
TRBJ2-7 . TRBV5-6 ASSLSGGAHYEQY
TRBJ1-2 . TRBV12-3/TRBV12-4 ASSHDRDYGYT
TRBJ2-2 . TRBV7-2 ASSPRMDGELF
TRBJ2-2 . TRBV18 ASSPRENGELF